Sequencing of this T cell receptor (beta chain) was carried out in a study of T cell responses to AZD1222 COVID-19 vaccine. Assay used: immunoSEQ multiplex PCR; TCRdb lists only in-frame clones, some missing. The profile shows about 160,000 clones, about nine tenths of them singletons. To note about this clone: The antigen remains undetermined.

V lost 2 bases to trimming and J lost 4 bases; unmatched junction nucleotides: 19. The CDR3 runs to 18 residues. Germline V gene data show CDR1 as GTSNPN and CDR2 as SVGIG (reference sequence). The study's findings and limits: Compared with day 0, the breadth and depth of the Spike-specific TCR repertoire rose significantly after two doses of AZD1222. Spike regions recognized by vaccine-associated CD4 TCRs spanned the protein, led by 160-218 and 743-854.

The gene calls are TRBV30 and TRBJ1-1, with TRBD1 identical over 7 bases. This sample comprised peripheral blood, obtained 28 days after the second AZD1222 dose. This TCR was recovered from an adult who received the AZD1222 COVID-19 vaccine. CDR3: CAWSIRQGYSTRVTEAFF. DNA of the CDR3: TGTGCCTGGAGTATAAGACAGGGCTACAGCACACGGGTCACTGAAGCTTTCTTT.